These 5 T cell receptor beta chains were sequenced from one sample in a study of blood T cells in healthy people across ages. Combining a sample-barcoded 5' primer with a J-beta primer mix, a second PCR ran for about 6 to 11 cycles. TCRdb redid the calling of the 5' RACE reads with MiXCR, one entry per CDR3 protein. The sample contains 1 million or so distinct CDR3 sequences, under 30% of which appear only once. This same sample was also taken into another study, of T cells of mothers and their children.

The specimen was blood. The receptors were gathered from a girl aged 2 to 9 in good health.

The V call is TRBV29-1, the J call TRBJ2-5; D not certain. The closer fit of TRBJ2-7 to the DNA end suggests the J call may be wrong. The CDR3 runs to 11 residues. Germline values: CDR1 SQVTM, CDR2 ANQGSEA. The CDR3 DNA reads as TGCAGCGTTGAACCCCCCTACGAGCAGTACTTC. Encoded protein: CSVEPPYEQYF.

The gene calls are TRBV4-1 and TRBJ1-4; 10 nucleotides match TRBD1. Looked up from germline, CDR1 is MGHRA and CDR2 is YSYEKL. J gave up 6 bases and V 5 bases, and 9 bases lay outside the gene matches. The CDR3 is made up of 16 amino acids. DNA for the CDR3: TGCGCCAGCAGCTCCCGTCTGGACAGGGGGGATGAAAAACTGTTTTTT. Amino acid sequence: CASSSRLDRGDEKLFF.

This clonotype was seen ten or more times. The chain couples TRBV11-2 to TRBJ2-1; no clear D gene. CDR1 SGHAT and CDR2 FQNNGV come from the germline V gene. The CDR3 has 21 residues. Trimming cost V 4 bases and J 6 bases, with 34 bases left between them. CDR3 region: CASSSRFGTRAGAPYLNEQFF. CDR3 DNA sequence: TGTGCCAGCAGCTCAAGGTTCGGTACACGGGCAGGCGCTCCGTATCTCAATGAGCAGTTCTTC.

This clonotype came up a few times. Here the CDR3 DNA reads TGTGCCAGCGGACTGGGGAGATACAATGAGCAGTTCTTC. Amino acids: CASGLGRYNEQFF. This chain joins TRBV6-2 or TRBV6-3 and TRBJ2-1; D might be TRBD2 (5 bases). The germline V and J ends were trimmed by 8 bases and 4 bases, with 12 bases remaining between them. This CDR3 is built from 13 residues. Germline V gene data show CDR1 as MNHEY and CDR2 as SVGEGT.

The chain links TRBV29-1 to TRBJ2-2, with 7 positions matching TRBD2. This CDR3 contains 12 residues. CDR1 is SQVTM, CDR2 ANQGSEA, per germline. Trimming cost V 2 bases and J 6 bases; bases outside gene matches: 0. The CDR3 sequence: CSVERGAGELFF. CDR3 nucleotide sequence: TGCAGCGTTGAACGGGGGGCCGGGGAGCTGTTTTTT.